A single sample is the source of the 17 T cell receptor beta chains below, sequenced in a study of CD8+ T cells in alopecia areata. Extracted RNA was reverse transcribed, and the resulting cDNA served as sequencing template. Assay used: immunoSEQ multiplex PCR; TCRdb lists only in-frame clones, some missing. The sample has roughly 100,000 clones; roughly half are singletons. Material for sequencing was CD4+ T cells sorted from blood. These receptors originate from a human donor in good health.

The chain couples TRBV7-9 to TRBJ1-5, with a possible D match to TRBD1 (5 bases). V lost 6 bases to trimming and J lost 4 bases, with 10 bases between them. The CDR3 consists of 13 residues. Per germline, CDR1 SEHNR and CDR2 FQNEAQ (reference sequence). The CDR3 coding sequence is TGTGCCAGCAGTCGGGACGGGAATCAGCCCCAGCATTTT. Amino acids: CASSRDGNQPQHF.

V gene TRBV7-3 combines with J gene TRBJ1-1, with 7 bases matching TRBD1. Germline loops: CDR1 SGHTA, CDR2 FQGTGA. V was pared by 6 bases and J by 11 bases, with 12 bases of the junction left unmatched. This CDR3 has 13 amino acids. CDR3: CASSQTGEGAAFF. As DNA, the CDR3 is TGTGCCAGCAGTCAAACAGGGGAGGGTGCGGCTTTCTTT.

This clone has only a few counts. V and J are TRBV29-1 and TRBJ1-2; D remains unclear. This CDR3 contains 12 residues. Germline values: CDR1 SQVTM, CDR2 ANQGSEA. The V gene lost 6 bases and the J gene lost 7 bases, with 15 bases spanning the gap. CDR3 sequence (DNA): TGCAGCGTGTGGGCTTTGGGCAGTGGCTACACCTTC. It encodes CSVWALGSGYTF. Full variable domain (remainder filled in from reference TRBV29-1 and TRBJ1-2): SAVISQKPSRDICQRGTSLTIQCQVDSQVTMMFWYRQQPGQSLTLIATANQGSEATYESGFVIDKFPISRPNLTFSTLTVSNMSPEDSSIYLCSVWALGSGYTFGSGTRLTVV.

The chain combines TRBV7-2 with TRBJ2-3, with a weak D call TRBD2 (6 bases). In germline, CDR1 is SGHTA, CDR2 FQGNSA. Trimming shortened V by 0 bases and J by 2 bases, and 12 bases separated the two germline ends. CDR3 length: 16 residues. The CDR3: CASSLAPSGYTDTQYF. The CDR3 DNA sequence: TGTGCCAGCAGCTTAGCTCCCAGCGGGTACACAGATACGCAGTATTTT. Using reference TRBV7-2 and TRBJ2-3 for the parts outside the CDR3, the full variable domain is GAGVSQSPSNKVTEKGKDVELRCDPISGHTALYWYRQSLGQGLEFLIYFQGNSAPDKSGLPSDRFSAERTGGSVSTLTIQRTQQEDSAVYLCASSLAPSGYTDTQYFGPGTRLTVL.

The CDR3 here is CASITGNTGELFF. CDR3 in DNA: TGTGCCAGCATTACAGGGAACACCGGGGAGCTGTTTTTT. The chain recombines TRBV28 with TRBJ2-2; a possible D gene is TRBD1 (5 bases). The CDR3 is 13 amino acids. V lost 7 bases and J lost 1, with 7 bases in between. Germline values: CDR1 MDHEN, CDR2 SYDVKM.

This clone has just one count. This chain links TRBV18 with TRBJ2-4, with unresolved D. The CDR3 loop spans 14 amino acids. The germline V gene encodes CDR1 KGHSH and CDR2 LQKENI. V gave up 2 bases and J gave up 0 bases, with 5 bases separating them. CDR3 in amino acids: CASSPEIAKNIQYF. The CDR3 DNA follows: TGTGCCAGCTCACCAGAGATAGCCAAAAACATTCAGTACTTC. The entire variable domain, with the rest obtained from reference TRBV18 and TRBJ2-4, is as follows: NAGVMQNPRHLVRRRGQEARLRCSPMKGHSHVYWYRQLPEEGLKFMVYLQKENIIDESGMPKERFSAEFPKEGPSILRIQQVVRGDSAAYFCASSPEIAKNIQYFGAGTRLSVL.

The V gene is TRBV29-1, the J gene TRBJ1-4; weak D call: TRBD1 (5 bases). V was trimmed by 7 bases and J by 8 bases, leaving 14 bases between them. Germline lookup yields CDR1 SQVTM and CDR2 ANQGSEA. The CDR3 runs 12 residues. The CDR3, as DNA: TGCAGCGCCCGAGACAGAGGGGAAAAACTGTTTTTT. This gives the protein CSARDRGEKLFF.

V gene TRBV6-1 combines with J gene TRBJ1-1; D possibly corresponds to TRBD1 (5 bases). Germline CDR1 and CDR2: MNHNS and SASEGT. V was clipped by 6 bases and J by 0 bases, with 14 bases between them. CDR3 length: 15 residues. CDR3 loop: CASRSSDSLNTEAFF. The CDR3 DNA follows: TGTGCCAGCAGATCTTCAGACAGCTTGAACACTGAAGCTTTCTTT.

The rearrangement joins TRBV15 to TRBJ2-3; weak D call: TRBD1 (5 bases). Germline V gene sequence: CDR1 LNHNV, CDR2 YYDKDF (reference sequence). There are 15 residues in the CDR3. V lost 5 bases and J lost 0, with 12 bases in between. The CDR3 nucleotides are TGTGCCACCAGCCCAACAGGTTGGAGCACAGATACGCAGTATTTT. Translating it yields CATSPTGWSTDTQYF.

The chain is built from TRBV30 and TRBJ1-3; 8 nucleotides agree with TRBD1. Looked up from germline, CDR1 is GTSNPN and CDR2 is SVGIG (reference sequence). Losses at the gene ends were 5 bases for V and 0 bases for J; bases not matched to a gene: 12. The CDR3 extends over 17 amino acids. The CDR3 coding sequence is TGTGCCTGGGCCGCGACCGGGACAGGATTCTCTGGAAACACCATATATTTT. This encodes CAWAATGTGFSGNTIYF.

The gene calls are TRBV27 and TRBJ2-7; 9 bases match TRBD1. The CDR3 is 14 residues long. V shed 10 bases, J shed 1 base, and the junction held 8 bases outside the gene matches. The germline CDR1 and CDR2 sequences are MNHEY and SMNVEV (reference sequence). The CDR3 here is CATSKTGGSYEQYF. In DNA form, the CDR3 reads TGTGCCACCTCAAAGACAGGGGGGTCCTACGAGCAGTACTTC.

The chain recombines TRBV25-1 with TRBJ1-1; D might be TRBD1 (5 bases). The CDR3 runs 14 residues. Trimming removed 8 bases from V and 0 bases from J, with 13 bases in between. The V gene's germline CDR1 is MGHDK and CDR2 SYGVNS. This CDR3 reads CASGDGALNTEAFF. The CDR3 coding sequence is TGTGCCAGCGGGGACGGCGCATTGAACACTGAAGCTTTCTTT.

This chain connects TRBV5-1 to TRBJ2-4; possibly TRBD2 for D (5 bases). Germline values: CDR1 SGHRS, CDR2 YFSETQ. The CDR3 length is 13 residues. Trimming stripped 5 bases from V and 3 bases from J, with 9 bases between. The CDR3 spells CASREGSKNIQYF. The CDR3 DNA sequence: TGCGCCAGCAGAGAGGGTAGCAAAAACATTCAGTACTTC.

The V gene is TRBV5-4, the J gene TRBJ1-1, with a possible D match to TRBD1 (5 bases). CDR1 and CDR2 from the germline V gene are SGHNT and YYREEE (reference sequence). Trimming shortened V by 1 base and J by 0 bases, and 7 bases separated the two germline ends. The CDR3 has 14 amino acids. The CDR3, as DNA: TGTGCCAGCAGCTTGCGACAGATGAACACTGAAGCTTTCTTT. Encoded protein: CASSLRQMNTEAFF. The variable domain in full, completed from reference TRBV5-4 and TRBJ1-1, reads ETGVTQSPTHLIKTRGQQVTLRCSSQSGHNTVSWYQQALGQGPQFIFQYYREEENGRGNFPPRFSGLQFPNYSSELNVNALELDDSALYLCASSLRQMNTEAFFGQGTRLTVV.

By frequency in the sample, this clone is medium-sized (0.01 to 0.1%). For the CDR3, the DNA is TGTGCCAGCAGTCGAACAGGGATCTCTGAAGCTTTCTTT. This codes for CASSRTGISEAFF. This rearrangement joins TRBV6-5 to TRBJ1-1; D may be TRBD1 (6 bases). This CDR3 comprises 13 residues. V lost 5 bases and J lost 6, with 13 bases in between. CDR1 and CDR2 from the germline V gene are MNHEY and SVGAGI.

J is TRBJ1-2 and V is TRBV4-1; no clear D gene. The CDR3 sequence is 16 residues long. Between the trimmed V and J ends, which lost 2 bases and 7 bases, there was a span of 20 bases. Germline CDR1 MGHRA, CDR2 YSYEKL. CDR3 protein: CASSQFTRTARGGYTF. CDR3 in DNA: TGCGCCAGCAGCCAATTCACCAGGACCGCGCGGGGTGGCTACACCTTC.

This clone was seen a few times. J is TRBJ2-5 and V is TRBV7-9, with D possibly being TRBD1 (6 bases). Per the germline V gene, CDR1 is SEHNR and CDR2 is FQNEAQ (reference sequence). V was clipped by 0 bases and J by 5 bases, with 10 bases between them. This CDR3 spans 14 amino acids. In nucleotides, the CDR3 is TGTGCCAGCAGCTTAGCAAGGACAGCCGAGACCCAGTACTTC. The encoded protein is CASSLARTAETQYF.